The clone carrying this T cell receptor (beta chain) has more than one count but fewer than ten. As yet, its antigen is unknown. Together with a sample-barcoded 5' primer, a J-beta primer mix was included in a second PCR lasting about 7 to 12 cycles. A tag from a template-switch adaptor with 12 random nucleotides marked each cDNA molecule. MiXCR, applied by TCRdb to the 5' RACE reads, yields one record per CDR3 protein. The data show 1.5 million or so distinct CDR3 sequences, 40% to 45% seen once. Germline V gene lookup returns CDR1 SGHRS and CDR2 YFSETQ. J lost 8 bases, V lost 5 bases, and 10 bases had no gene match. The CDR3 covers 15 residues. The people who gave samples were healthy Caucasians from Russia, aged about 6 to 100. There were at least 5 micrograms of total RNA extracted from every sample. This sample is part of a study of blood T cells in healthy people across ages. Findings of the study overall: Comparison with aged donors showed that long-lived donors had more naive CD4+ cells and higher diversity.

The chain is built from TRBV5-1 and TRBJ2-1, with TRBD2 matching over 10 bases. The sequenced sample was blood. This clonotype originated in a woman between 18 and 29 years old in good health. The chain's CDR3 is CASSSSGSRGDEQFF. CDR3 nucleotides: TGCGCCAGCAGTTCTAGCGGGAGCCGAGGGGATGAGCAGTTCTTC.